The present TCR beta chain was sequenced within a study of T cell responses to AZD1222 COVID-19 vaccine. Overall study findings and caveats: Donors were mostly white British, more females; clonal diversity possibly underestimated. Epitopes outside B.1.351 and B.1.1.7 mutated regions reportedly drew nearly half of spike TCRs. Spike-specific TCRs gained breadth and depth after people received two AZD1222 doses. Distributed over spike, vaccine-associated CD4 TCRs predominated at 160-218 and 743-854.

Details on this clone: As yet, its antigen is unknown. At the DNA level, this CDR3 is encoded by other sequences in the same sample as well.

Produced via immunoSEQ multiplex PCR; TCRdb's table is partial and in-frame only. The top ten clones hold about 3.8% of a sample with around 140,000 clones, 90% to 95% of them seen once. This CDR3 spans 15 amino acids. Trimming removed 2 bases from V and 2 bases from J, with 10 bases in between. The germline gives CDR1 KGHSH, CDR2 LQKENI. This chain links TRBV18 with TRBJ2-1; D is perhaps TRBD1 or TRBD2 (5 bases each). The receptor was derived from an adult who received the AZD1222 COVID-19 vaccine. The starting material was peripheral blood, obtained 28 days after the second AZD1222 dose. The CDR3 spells CASSPGGGTYNEQFF. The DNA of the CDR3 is TGTGCCAGCTCACCAGGTGGGGGTACCTACAATGAGCAGTTCTTC. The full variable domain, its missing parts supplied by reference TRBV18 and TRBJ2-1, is NAGVMQNPRHLVRRRGQEARLRCSPMKGHSHVYWYRQLPEEGLKFMVYLQKENIIDESGMPKERFSAEFPKEGPSILRIQQVVRGDSAAYFCASSPGGGTYNEQFFGPGTRLTVL.